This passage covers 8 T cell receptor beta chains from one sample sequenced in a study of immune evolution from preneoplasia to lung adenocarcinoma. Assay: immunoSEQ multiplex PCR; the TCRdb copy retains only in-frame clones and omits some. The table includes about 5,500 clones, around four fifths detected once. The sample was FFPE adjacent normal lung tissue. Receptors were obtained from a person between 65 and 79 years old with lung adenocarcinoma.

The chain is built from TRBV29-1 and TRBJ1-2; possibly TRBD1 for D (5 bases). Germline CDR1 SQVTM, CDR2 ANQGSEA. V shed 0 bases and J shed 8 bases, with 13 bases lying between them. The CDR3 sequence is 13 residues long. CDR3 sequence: CSVEEGGTDGYTF. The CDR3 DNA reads TGCAGCGTTGAAGAGGGCGGGACCGACGGCTACACCTTC.

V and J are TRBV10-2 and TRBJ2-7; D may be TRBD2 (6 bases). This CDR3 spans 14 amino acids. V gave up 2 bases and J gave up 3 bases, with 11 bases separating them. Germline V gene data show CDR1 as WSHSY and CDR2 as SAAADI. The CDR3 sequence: CASSERGKGYEQYF. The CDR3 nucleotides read TGCGCCAGCAGTGAGCGGGGGAAGGGCTACGAGCAGTACTTC.

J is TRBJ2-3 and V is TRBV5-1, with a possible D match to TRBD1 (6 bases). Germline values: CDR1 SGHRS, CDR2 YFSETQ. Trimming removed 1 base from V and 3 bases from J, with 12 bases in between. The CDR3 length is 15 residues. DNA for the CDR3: TGCGCCAGCAGCTTGAACCAGGGGCGTACAGATACGCAGTATTTT. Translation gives CASSLNQGRTDTQYF.

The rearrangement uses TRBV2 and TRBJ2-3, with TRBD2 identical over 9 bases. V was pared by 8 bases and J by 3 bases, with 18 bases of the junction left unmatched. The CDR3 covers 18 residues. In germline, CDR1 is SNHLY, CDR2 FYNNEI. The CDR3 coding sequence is TGTGCCAGCGACCTACCTACTATAGCTAGCGGGATTACAGATACGCAGTATTTT. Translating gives CASDLPTIASGITDTQYF.

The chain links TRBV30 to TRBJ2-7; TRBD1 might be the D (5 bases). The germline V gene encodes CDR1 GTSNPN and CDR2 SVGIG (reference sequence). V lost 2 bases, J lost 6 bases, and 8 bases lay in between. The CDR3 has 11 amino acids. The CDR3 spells CAWSQGREQYF. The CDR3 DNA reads TGTGCCTGGAGTCAGGGCCGCGAGCAGTACTTC.

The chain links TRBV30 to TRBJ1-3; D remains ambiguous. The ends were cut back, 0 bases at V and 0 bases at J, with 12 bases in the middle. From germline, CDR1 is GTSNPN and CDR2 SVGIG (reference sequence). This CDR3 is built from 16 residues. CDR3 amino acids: CAWSVVPRSSGNTIYF. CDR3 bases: TGTGCCTGGAGTGTAGTCCCCAGGAGCTCTGGAAACACCATATATTTT.

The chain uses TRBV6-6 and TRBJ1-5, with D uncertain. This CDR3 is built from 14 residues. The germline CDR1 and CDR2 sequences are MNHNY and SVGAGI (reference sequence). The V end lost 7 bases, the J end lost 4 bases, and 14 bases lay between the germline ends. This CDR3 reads CASINSLGNQPQHF. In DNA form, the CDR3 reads TGTGCCAGCATCAACAGCTTAGGAAATCAGCCCCAGCATTTT.

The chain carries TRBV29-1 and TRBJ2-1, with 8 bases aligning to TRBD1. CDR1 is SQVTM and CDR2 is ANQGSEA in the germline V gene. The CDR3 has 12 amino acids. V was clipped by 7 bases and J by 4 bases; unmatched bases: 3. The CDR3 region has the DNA TGCAGCGAATGGACAGGGTACAATGAGCAGTTCTTC. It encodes CSEWTGYNEQFF.